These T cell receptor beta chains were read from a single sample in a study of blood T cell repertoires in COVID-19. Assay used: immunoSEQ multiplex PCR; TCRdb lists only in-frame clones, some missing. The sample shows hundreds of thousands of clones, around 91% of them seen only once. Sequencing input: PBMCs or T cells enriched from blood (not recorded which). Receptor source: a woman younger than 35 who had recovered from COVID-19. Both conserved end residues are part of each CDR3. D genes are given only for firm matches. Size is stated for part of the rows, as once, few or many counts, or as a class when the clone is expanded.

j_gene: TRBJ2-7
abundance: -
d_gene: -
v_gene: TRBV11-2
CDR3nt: TGTGCCAGCAGCTTAGGGGGGGGGCCCTCCTACGAGCAGTACTTC
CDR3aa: CASSLGGGPSYEQYF

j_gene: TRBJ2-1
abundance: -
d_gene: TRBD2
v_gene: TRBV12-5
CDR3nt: TGTGCTAGTGGTTTTGGGTCGGCGGGGGTTCTAGAGCAGTTCTTC
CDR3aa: CASGFGSAGVLEQFF

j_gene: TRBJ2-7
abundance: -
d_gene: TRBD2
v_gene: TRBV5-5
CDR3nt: TGTGCCAGCTCCACCGCCGGGACGGGAGGGTACGAGCAGTACTTC
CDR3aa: CASSTAGTGGYEQYF

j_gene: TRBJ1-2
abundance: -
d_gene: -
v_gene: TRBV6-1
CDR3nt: TGTGCCAGCAGTGAAGCTCTAGGACATGCGGACTATGGCTACACCTTC
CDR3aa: CASSEALGHADYGYTF

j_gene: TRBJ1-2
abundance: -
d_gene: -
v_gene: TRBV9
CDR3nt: TGTGCCAGCAGCTCGAGACAGTCTAACTATGGCTACACCTTC
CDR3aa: CASSSRQSNYGYTF

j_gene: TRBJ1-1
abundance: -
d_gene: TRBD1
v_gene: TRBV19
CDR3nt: TGTGCCAGTATTGGGGGACAGGGGATAGGCACTGAAGCTTTCTTT
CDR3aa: CASIGGQGIGTEAFF

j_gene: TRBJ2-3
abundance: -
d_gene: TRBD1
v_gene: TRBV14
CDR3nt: TGTGCCAGCAGCCACCGGTCCCGGGACAGGGGGCAGGGCACAGATACGCAGTATTTT
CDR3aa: CASSHRSRDRGQGTDTQYF

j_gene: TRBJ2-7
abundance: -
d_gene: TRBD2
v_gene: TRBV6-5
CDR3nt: TGTGCCAGCGGACCTCAGCGGGGGGGTCCCTACGAGCAGTACTTC
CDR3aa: CASGPQRGGPYEQYF

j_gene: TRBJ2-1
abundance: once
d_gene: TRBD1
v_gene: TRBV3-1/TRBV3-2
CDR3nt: TGTGCCAGCAGCCAACTTGGACAGGGGGCTGGCAATGAGCAGTTCTTC
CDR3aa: CASSQLGQGAGNEQFF

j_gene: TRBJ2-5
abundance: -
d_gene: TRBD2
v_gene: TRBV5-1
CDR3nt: TGCGCCAGCAGCTTGACCGGAGCGGGGGGCCTGGAGACCCAGTACTTC
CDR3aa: CASSLTGAGGLETQYF

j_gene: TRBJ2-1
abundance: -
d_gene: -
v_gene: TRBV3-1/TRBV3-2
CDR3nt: TGTGCCAGCAGCCCGCGTACTAGCTTCTTACCCTACAATGAGCAGTTCTTC
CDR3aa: CASSPRTSFLPYNEQFF

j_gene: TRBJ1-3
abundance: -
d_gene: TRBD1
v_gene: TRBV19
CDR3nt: TGTGCCAGTAACCCCGGAACAGGGGTCGGAAACACCATATATTTT
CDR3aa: CASNPGTGVGNTIYF